Each of the 21 T cell receptor beta chains below was sequenced from the same sample in a study of blood T cell repertoires in COVID-19. Produced via immunoSEQ multiplex PCR; TCRdb's table is partial and in-frame only. The sample has just under 85,000 clones, approximately 82% seen once. Sequenced material: peripheral blood. These receptors all come from a woman aged 55-70 years with acute or convalescent COVID-19.

V and J are TRBV4-1 and TRBJ1-5; D is undetermined. CDR3 size: 17 residues. The V and J ends lost 1 base and 4 bases respectively, with 17 bases between them. CDR1 is MGHRA, CDR2 YSYEKL, per germline. CDR3 nucleotides: TGCGCCAGCAGCCAAGGGCCGGCAACTAGCCCTAATCAGCCCCAGCATTTT. The encoded protein is CASSQGPATSPNQPQHF.

This clone was seen once. The CDR3 here is CASSERDVAGYTF. CDR3 DNA sequence: TGTGCCAGCAGTGAGCGGGACGTTGCTGGCTACACCTTC. The chain combines TRBV2 with TRBJ1-2, with D perhaps matching TRBD1 (5 bases). Germline CDR1 reads SNHLY; CDR2 reads FYNNEI. Trimming took 3 bases from V and 7 from J, leaving 12 bases between them. This CDR3 contains 13 residues.

A single count supports this clone. The chain links TRBV9 to TRBJ1-1, with 7 bases matching TRBD1. Trimming removed 0 bases from V and 7 bases from J; junction bases left unmatched: 3. The CDR3 totals 13 residues. Germline V gene lookup returns CDR1 SGDLS and CDR2 YYNGEE. The CDR3 DNA is TGTGCCAGCAGCGTAGTATCAGGGGGTGAAGCTTTCTTT. It yields the protein CASSVVSGGEAFF.

The chain employs TRBV7-6 and TRBJ2-7; 9 nucleotides align to TRBD2. J gave up 5 bases and V 5 bases, and 10 bases lay outside the gene matches. This CDR3 comprises 15 residues. Germline lookup yields CDR1 SGHVS and CDR2 FNYEAQ. The CDR3 region is CASSPPAGGLDEQYF. The CDR3 bases are TGTGCCAGCAGCCCCCCCGCGGGAGGGCTCGACGAGCAGTACTTC.

The chain uses TRBV7-9 and TRBJ1-1; 8 bases agree with TRBD1. The J segment lost 6 bases and the V segment lost 1 base, leaving 1 base of the junction unmatched. CDR3 length: 13 amino acids. Per the germline V gene, CDR1 is SEHNR and CDR2 is FQNEAQ (reference sequence). CDR3 nucleotide sequence: TGTGCCAGCAGCTTAGAACAGGGGGCTGAAGCTTTCTTT. Translation gives CASSLEQGAEAFF.

V is TRBV18 and J is TRBJ1-2; D unclear. CDR1 and CDR2 (germline): KGHSH, LQKENI. The CDR3 covers 14 residues. Trimming stripped 0 bases from V and 3 bases from J, with 8 bases between. The CDR3 nucleotides are TGTGCCAGCTCACCACCAGGGAGTGACTATGGCTACACCTTC. It translates to CASSPPGSDYGYTF.

This chain joins TRBV7-2 and TRBJ2-2, with TRBD1 matching 11 bases. CDR1 and CDR2 from the germline V gene are SGHTA and FQGNSA. The V gene end was trimmed by 3 bases and the J gene end by 5 bases; junction bases not matched to a gene: 5. CDR3 length equals 16 residues. CDR3 residues: CASSFVGTGGTGELFF. In DNA, the CDR3 is TGTGCCAGCAGCTTCGTTGGGACAGGGGGTACCGGGGAGCTGTTTTTT.

This chain joins TRBV9 and TRBJ2-3; 7 nucleotides align to TRBD2. The V gene end was trimmed by 1 base and the J gene end by 5 bases; junction bases not matched to a gene: 7. Germline CDR1 SGDLS, CDR2 YYNGEE. This CDR3 has 15 residues. CDR3 nucleotide sequence: TGTGCCAGCAGCGTATGGGAGGGCCAAGGAGATACGCAGTATTTT. Its protein is CASSVWEGQGDTQYF.

The V gene is TRBV7-2, the J gene TRBJ1-2, with a tentative D call TRBD1 (6 bases). The CDR3 contains 13 residues. V was pared by 6 bases and J by 7 bases, with 15 bases between. CDR1 and CDR2 from the germline V gene are SGHTA and FQGNSA. The CDR3 spells CASSSAGGAGYTF. The CDR3 DNA reads as TGTGCCAGCAGTTCCGCGGGGGGGGCTGGCTACACCTTC.

The gene calls are TRBV7-7 and TRBJ1-1; TRBD1 is a possible D gene (6 bases). Germline CDR1 reads SSHAT; CDR2 reads FNYEAQ (reference sequence). CDR3 length equals 15 residues. DNA of the CDR3: TGTGTTAGCAGCTTACTCGGGACAAATCCCACTGAAGCTTTCTTT. This gives the protein CVSSLLGTNPTEAFF.

The V gene is TRBV4-2, the J gene TRBJ1-2, with TRBD1 matching 12 bases. Germline values: CDR1 LGHNA, CDR2 YNFKEQ. The CDR3 consists of 18 residues. The V and J ends lost 3 bases and 0 bases, in that order; junction bases with no gene match: 8. Written as DNA, the CDR3 is TGTGCCAGCAGCCAGCTATCGGGACAGGGGGCGGCTAACTATGGCTACACCTTC. It is translated as CASSQLSGQGAANYGYTF.

The chain is built from TRBV6-5 and TRBJ1-1; D gene ambiguous. The CDR3 contains 14 residues. The ends were cut back, 5 bases at V and 0 bases at J, with 10 bases in the middle. Germline V CDR1 and CDR2: MNHEY, SVGAGI. CDR3 coding DNA: TGTGCCAGCAGTCCCACCCGAGTGAACACTGAAGCTTTCTTT. It codes for CASSPTRVNTEAFF.

This clone has a single count. The V and J genes are TRBV19 and TRBJ1-2, with D possibly matching TRBD1 (5 bases). The germline gives CDR1 LNHDA, CDR2 SQIVND (reference sequence). Trimming stripped 3 bases from V and 4 bases from J, with 15 bases between. This CDR3 region has 15 residues. As DNA, the CDR3 is TGTGCCAGTAGTATGTCCTCGGCAGGGCTCTATGGCTACACCTTC. This encodes CASSMSSAGLYGYTF.

This clone was seen a handful of times. V usage is TRBV7-9 and J usage is TRBJ2-7, with 8 bases fitting TRBD1. This CDR3 has 15 amino acids. In germline, CDR1 is SEHNR, CDR2 FQNEAQ (reference sequence). V lost 5 bases and J lost 3; bases outside the gene matches: 9. This CDR3 reads CASSRTTGAGYEQYF. Written as DNA, the CDR3 is TGTGCCAGCAGCCGAACGACAGGGGCGGGCTACGAGCAGTACTTC.

This clone was counted a single time. At one end, the junction sequence differs from germline, possibly due to a read error. The chain combines TRBV7-7 with TRBJ2-2, with 7 bases that match TRBD1. The germline V gene encodes CDR1 SSHAT and CDR2 FNYEAQ (reference sequence). The CDR3 consists of 15 residues. The DNA of the CDR3 is TGTGCTAGCAGCTTAATCGACAGGGATTACGGGGAGCTGTTTTTT. As protein: CASSLIDRDYGELFF.

This clone was counted between two and nine times. This rearrangement joins TRBV6-2 or TRBV6-3 to TRBJ2-3; TRBD2 aligns across 11 bases. The CDR3 totals 19 residues. Germline V gene sequence: CDR1 MNHEY, CDR2 SVGEGT. J gave up 0 bases and V 2 bases, and 10 bases lay outside the gene matches. Here the CDR3 reads CASSYGRLAGGVSTDTQYF. The CDR3 bases are TGTGCCAGCAGTTACGGTCGGCTAGCGGGGGGTGTAAGCACAGATACGCAGTATTTT.

V is TRBV7-9 and J is TRBJ2-1, with D perhaps TRBD2 (6 bases). CDR3 size: 14 residues. Germline V gene lookup returns CDR1 SEHNR and CDR2 FQNEAQ (reference sequence). Trimming pared 4 bases from V and 5 bases from J, leaving 12 bases between. CDR3: CASSWGLHHNEQFF. The CDR3 DNA reads TGTGCCAGCAGCTGGGGACTGCATCACAATGAGCAGTTCTTC.

This chain uses TRBV7-8 with TRBJ2-7; no clear D gene. The CDR3 spans 14 residues. Trimming took 1 base from V and 2 from J, leaving 9 bases between them. CDR1 is SGHVS and CDR2 is FQNEAQ in the germline V gene. The CDR3 DNA reads as TGTGCCAGCAGCTTAGTCGGGTCCCCCTACGAGCAGTACTTC. Translation: CASSLVGSPYEQYF.

The chain couples TRBV11-3 to TRBJ1-1; TRBD1 matches at 8 bases. Trimming removed 1 base from V and 4 bases from J; junction bases left unmatched: 11. Germline-derived CDR1 and CDR2 are SGHNT and YENEEA. This CDR3 has 17 amino acids. CDR3 sequence: CASSLGQGAPKGTEAFF. The CDR3 coding sequence is TGTGCCAGCAGCTTAGGGCAGGGGGCCCCAAAGGGCACTGAAGCTTTCTTT.

This clone was recorded a few times. The chain has TRBV21-1 and TRBJ1-2. TRBV21-1 is noted as a pseudogene. The CDR3 totals 13 residues. In DNA, the CDR3 is TGTGCCAGCAGCAAAGAGGAGATCTATGGCTACACCTTC. Translated, it gives CASSKEEIYGYTF.

This chain connects TRBV6-2 or TRBV6-3 to TRBJ1-1, with 11 positions matching TRBD1. Germline CDR1 reads MNHEY; CDR2 reads SVGEGT. The junction had 4 bases not matched to a gene; V was cut back by 2 bases and J by 5 bases. The CDR3 covers 15 residues. The CDR3: CASSYPRDRGTEAFF. CDR3 DNA: TGTGCCAGCAGTTACCCCCGGGACAGGGGGACTGAAGCTTTCTTT.